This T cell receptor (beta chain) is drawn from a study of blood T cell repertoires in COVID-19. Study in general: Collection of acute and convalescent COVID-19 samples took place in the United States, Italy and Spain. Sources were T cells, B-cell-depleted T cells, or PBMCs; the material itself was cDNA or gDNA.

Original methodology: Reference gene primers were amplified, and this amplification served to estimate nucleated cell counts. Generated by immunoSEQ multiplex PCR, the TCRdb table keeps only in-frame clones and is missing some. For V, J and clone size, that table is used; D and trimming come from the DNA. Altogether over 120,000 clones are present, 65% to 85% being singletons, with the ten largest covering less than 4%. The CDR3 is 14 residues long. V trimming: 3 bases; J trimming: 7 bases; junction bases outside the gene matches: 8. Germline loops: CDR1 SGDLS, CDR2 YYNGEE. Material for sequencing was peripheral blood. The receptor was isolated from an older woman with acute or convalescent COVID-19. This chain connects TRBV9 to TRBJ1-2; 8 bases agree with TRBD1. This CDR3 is CASSGTGFLGGYTF. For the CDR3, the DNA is TGTGCCAGCAGCGGGACAGGGTTTTTAGGTGGCTACACCTTC. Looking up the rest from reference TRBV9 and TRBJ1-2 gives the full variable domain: DSGVTQTPKHLITATGQRVTLRCSPRSGDLSVYWYQQSLDQGLQFLIQYYNGEERAKGNILERFSAQQFPDLHSELNLSSLELGDSALYFCASSGTGFLGGYTFGSGTRLTVV.